Listed here are 11 T cell receptor beta chains from one sample, sequenced in a study of blood T cells in healthy people across ages. Alongside a J-beta primer mix, a sample-barcoded 5' primer served in a second PCR lasting about 7 to 11 cycles. Via MiXCR, TCRdb re-called the 5' RACE reads, giving one row per CDR3 protein. The table lists 1,800,000 or so distinct CDR3 sequences, 39% of them singletons. Sequencing input: blood. All receptors come from a human donor in good health.

The sample holds one count of this clonotype. The genes are TRBV19 and TRBJ2-1; D ambiguous. The CDR3 totals 14 residues. The V end was cut by 3 bases, the J end by 4 bases, with 10 bases between. The germline V gene encodes CDR1 LNHDA and CDR2 SQIVND (reference sequence). CDR3 loop: CASSIYSLYNEQFF. The CDR3 nucleotides are TGTGCCAGTAGTATTTATTCCTTATACAATGAGCAGTTCTTC.

This clonotype has only a few counts. The rearrangement links TRBV7-9 to TRBJ2-7; 9 bases agree with TRBD2. Germline CDR1 SEHNR, CDR2 FQNEAQ (reference sequence). Trimming at V came to 5 bases and at J to 6 bases, leaving 14 bases not matched to a gene. This CDR3 has 16 residues. The CDR3 DNA reads as TGTGCCAGCAGCCCGCCCCGGGCTAGCGGGGAGCGCGAGCAGTACTTC. Amino acids: CASSPPRASGEREQYF.

This chain uses TRBV12-3 or TRBV12-4 with TRBJ2-1; D not resolved. Trimming cost V 6 bases and J 0 bases, with 12 bases left between them. CDR3 size: 15 residues. CDR3 sequence: CASSSHSLSYNEQFF. As DNA, the CDR3 is TGTGCCAGCAGCTCCCATAGTCTCTCCTACAATGAGCAGTTCTTC.

This clonotype appeared a few times. The chain employs TRBV4-1 and TRBJ1-2; no definite D call. The CDR3 consists of 21 residues. V was cut by 8 bases and J by 1 base, with 35 bases left in between. Germline CDR1 and CDR2: MGHRA and YSYEKL. The CDR3 is CASLLRPPVDLGSPRNYGYTF. CDR3 nucleotide sequence: TGCGCCAGCCTCTTACGTCCTCCAGTTGATTTAGGGTCTCCACGTAACTATGGCTACACCTTC.

V usage is TRBV2 and J usage is TRBJ1-2; a possible D gene is TRBD1 (5 bases). Trimming removed 6 bases at V and 4 bases at J, with 15 bases between. Looked up from germline, CDR1 is SNHLY and CDR2 is FYNNEI. The CDR3 has 14 residues. In DNA form, the CDR3 reads TGTGCCAGCAGGGACGGAAGGGGTGGCTATGGCTACACCTTC. This translates into CASRDGRGGYGYTF.

This sequence joins TRBV6-6 and TRBJ2-7; D perhaps matches TRBD1 (5 bases). Between the trimmed V and J ends, which lost 7 bases and 3 bases, there was a span of 13 bases. The CDR3 is 13 residues long. Per the germline V gene, CDR1 is MNHNY and CDR2 is SVGAGI (reference sequence). The CDR3 DNA reads as TGTGCCAGCACCGCTTTGACAGTCTACGAGCAGTACTTC. Amino acid sequence: CASTALTVYEQYF.

In its sample, this clonotype was seen a few times. The CDR3 nucleotides read TGCGCCAGCAGCTCTAGCGGGGGGGCGCGGTACAATGAGCAGTTCTTC. This translates into CASSSSGGARYNEQFF. The rearrangement uses TRBV5-1 and TRBJ2-1; 12 bases fit TRBD2. The V and J ends lost 3 bases and 4 bases, in that order; junction bases with no gene match: 5. The CDR3 runs 16 residues. Germline CDR1 and CDR2: SGHRS and YFSETQ.

This chain uses TRBV10-3 with TRBJ1-5; D may be TRBD1 (5 bases). Trimming shortened V by 3 bases and J by 6 bases, and 18 bases separated the two germline ends. The V gene's germline CDR1 is ENHRY and CDR2 SYGVKD. The CDR3 consists of 16 residues. In nucleotides, the CDR3 is TGTGCCATCAGTGACTCTGTCGGGGGGGGTGGTCAGCCCCAGCATTTT. This encodes CAISDSVGGGGQPQHF.

This clonotype was counted between two and nine times. The rearrangement uses TRBV10-3 and TRBJ2-1, with no clear D. CDR1 and CDR2 from the germline V gene are ENHRY and SYGVKD. CDR3 length equals 15 residues. The V end lost 0 bases, the J end lost 6 bases, and 12 bases lay between the germline ends. The CDR3 DNA is TGTGCCATCAGTGAGTCGGGCCCCCCGTCCAATGAGCAGTTCTTC. Amino acids: CAISESGPPSNEQFF.

The V call is TRBV12-3 or TRBV12-4, the J call TRBJ2-1, with 7 positions matching TRBD1. The trim removed 10 bases at V and 8 bases at J, leaving 11 bases unmatched. The CDR3 is 13 residues long. CDR3: CATSLGGRDEQFF. The CDR3 nucleotides are TGTGCCACCTCCCTAGGGGGCAGGGATGAGCAGTTCTTC.

This clonotype was detected a few times. J is TRBJ2-1 and V is TRBV7-8, with no clear D. Trimming removed 2 bases at V and 6 bases at J, with 5 bases between. This CDR3 has 12 residues. CDR1 and CDR2 (germline): SGHVS, FQNEAQ. CDR3 bases: TGTGCCAGCAGCTTATGGGTCAATGAGCAGTTCTTC. It codes for CASSLWVNEQFF.